This TCR beta chain comes out of a study of cytomegalovirus exposure and HLA in healthy donors. Study overall: Samples from HLA-typed donors yielded approximately 80 million unique TCRs in an early data release.

The study, taken as a whole, reports: Whilst most TCR sequences proved rare, a subset of public TCRs occurred across many donors. Immune exposure information available was restricted to CMV serostatus. The study assumed roughly uniform donor sequencing depth for presence/absence analyses.

Regarding this clone: Antigen specificity is unknown.

CDR1 is SGDLS, CDR2 YYNGEE, per germline. V was cut by 4 bases and J by 3 bases, with 19 bases left in between. The CDR3 is 16 residues long. PCR employed 60 Vbeta and 13 Jbeta primers. Sequencing used immunoSEQ multiplex PCR; TCRdb keeps in-frame clones, though not all of them. The sample has 150,000 to 200,000 clones, roughly 77% seen once. The TCR was taken from a woman aged 50 to 65 in good health and CMV-seronegative. The chain combines TRBV9 with TRBJ1-1, with D perhaps TRBD1 (6 bases). Source material: PBMCs. CDR3 nucleotides: TGTGCCAGCAGCCTAACTAGGGACAAGGCGGACACTGAAGCTTTCTTT. It encodes CASSLTRDKADTEAFF.